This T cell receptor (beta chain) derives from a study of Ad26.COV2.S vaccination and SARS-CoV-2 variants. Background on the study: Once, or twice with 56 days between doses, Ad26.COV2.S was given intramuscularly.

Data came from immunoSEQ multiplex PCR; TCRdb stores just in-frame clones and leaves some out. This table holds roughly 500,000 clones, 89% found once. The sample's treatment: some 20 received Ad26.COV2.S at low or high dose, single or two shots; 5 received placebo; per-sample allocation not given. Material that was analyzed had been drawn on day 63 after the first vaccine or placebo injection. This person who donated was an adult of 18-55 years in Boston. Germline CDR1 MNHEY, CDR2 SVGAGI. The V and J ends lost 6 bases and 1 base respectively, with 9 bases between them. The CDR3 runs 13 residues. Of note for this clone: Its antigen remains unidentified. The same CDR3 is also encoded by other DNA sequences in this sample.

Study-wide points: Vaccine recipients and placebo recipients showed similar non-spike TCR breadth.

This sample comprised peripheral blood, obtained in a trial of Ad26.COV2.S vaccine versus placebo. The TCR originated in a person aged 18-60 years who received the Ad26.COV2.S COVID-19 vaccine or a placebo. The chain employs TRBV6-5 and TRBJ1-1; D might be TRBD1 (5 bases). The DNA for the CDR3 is TGTGCCAGCAGACGCCAGGGGAACACTGAAGCTTTCTTT. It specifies CASRRQGNTEAFF.